Sequencing of this TCR beta chain was carried out in a study of T cell responses to AZD1222 COVID-19 vaccine. Unmatched junction bases numbered 2, after V lost 3 bases and J lost 2 bases. The germline V gene encodes CDR1 MDHEN and CDR2 SYDVKM. CDR3 size: 14 residues. TCRdb's copy holds only in-frame clones and misses some; the assay was immunoSEQ multiplex PCR. The sample carries 100,000 to 150,000 clones, around nine tenths recorded once. A word on this clone: What it binds is unknown.

Second-dose schedules of about 4 or about 12 weeks were combined. Study-wide results and limits: Unmutated variant regions reportedly attract nearly half of all spike-specific TCRs. Every sample of the repertoires postdated the peak T cell response.

This clonotype originated in an adult who received the AZD1222 COVID-19 vaccine. This specimen consisted of peripheral blood, obtained 28 days after the second AZD1222 dose. The rearrangement links TRBV28 to TRBJ2-3; 7 bases line up with TRBD2. CDR3 DNA: TGTGCCAGCAGTTTTCTAGCGGCCACAGATACGCAGTATTTT. It encodes CASSFLAATDTQYF.